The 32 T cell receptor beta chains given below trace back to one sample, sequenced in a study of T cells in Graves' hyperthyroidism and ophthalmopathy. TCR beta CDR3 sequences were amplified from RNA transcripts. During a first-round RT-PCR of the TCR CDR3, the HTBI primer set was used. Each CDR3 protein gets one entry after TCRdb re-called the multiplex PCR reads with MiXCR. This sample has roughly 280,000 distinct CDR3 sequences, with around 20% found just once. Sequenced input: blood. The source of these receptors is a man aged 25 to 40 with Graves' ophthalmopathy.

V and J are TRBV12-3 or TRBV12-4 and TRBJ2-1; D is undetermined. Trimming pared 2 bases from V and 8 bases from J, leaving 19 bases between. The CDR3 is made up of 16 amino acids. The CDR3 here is CASSLWEGPNSHEQFF. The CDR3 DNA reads TGTGCCAGCAGTTTATGGGAAGGTCCCAATTCCCATGAGCAGTTCTTC.

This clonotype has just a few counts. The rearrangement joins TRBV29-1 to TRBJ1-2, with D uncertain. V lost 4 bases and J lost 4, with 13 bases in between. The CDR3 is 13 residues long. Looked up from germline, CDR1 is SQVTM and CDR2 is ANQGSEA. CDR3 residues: CSVVVGSSYGYTF. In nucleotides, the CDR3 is TGCAGCGTTGTGGTGGGCTCTAGCTATGGCTACACCTTC.

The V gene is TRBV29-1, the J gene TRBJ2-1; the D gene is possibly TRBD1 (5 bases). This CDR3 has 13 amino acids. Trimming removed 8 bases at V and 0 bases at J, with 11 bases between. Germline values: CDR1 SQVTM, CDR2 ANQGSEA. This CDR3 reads CSLSTDSYNEQFF. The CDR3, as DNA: TGCAGCCTTTCGACAGACTCCTACAATGAGCAGTTCTTC.

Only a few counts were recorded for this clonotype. The CDR3, as DNA: TGCAGTGGCGGGACTAGCGGCCTTAATGAGCAGTTCTTC. Translation gives CSGGTSGLNEQFF. The V gene is TRBV20-1, the J gene TRBJ2-1, with 11 bases fitting TRBD2. The CDR3 runs to 13 residues. The J segment lost 7 bases and the V segment lost 7 bases, leaving 6 bases of the junction unmatched. The V gene's germline CDR1 is DFQATT and CDR2 SNEGSKA (reference sequence).

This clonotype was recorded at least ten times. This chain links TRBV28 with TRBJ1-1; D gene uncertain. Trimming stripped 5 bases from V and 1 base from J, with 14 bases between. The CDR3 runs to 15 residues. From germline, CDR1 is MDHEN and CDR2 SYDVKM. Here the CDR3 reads CASSPLGLSNTEAFF. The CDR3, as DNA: TGTGCCAGCAGTCCCCTGGGCCTCTCGAACACTGAAGCTTTCTTT.

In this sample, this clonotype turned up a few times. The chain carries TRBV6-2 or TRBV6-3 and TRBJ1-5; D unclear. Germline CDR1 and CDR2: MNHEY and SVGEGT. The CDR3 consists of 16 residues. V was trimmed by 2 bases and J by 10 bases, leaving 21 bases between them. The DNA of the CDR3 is TGTGCCAGCAGTTACCTCTGGCTGCACAGTGTCTCACCCCAGCATTTT. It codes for CASSYLWLHSVSPQHF.

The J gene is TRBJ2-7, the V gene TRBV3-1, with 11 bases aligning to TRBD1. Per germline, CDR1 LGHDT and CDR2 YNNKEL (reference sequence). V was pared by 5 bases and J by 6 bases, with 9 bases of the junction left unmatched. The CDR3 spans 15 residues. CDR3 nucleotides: TGTGCCAGCAGCTCCCCGGGACAGGGGGGGCTCGAGCAGTACTTC. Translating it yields CASSSPGQGGLEQYF.

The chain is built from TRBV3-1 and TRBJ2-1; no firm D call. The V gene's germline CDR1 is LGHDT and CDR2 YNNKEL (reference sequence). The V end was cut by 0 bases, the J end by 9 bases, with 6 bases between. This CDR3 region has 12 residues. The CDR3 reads CASSQDSGEQFF. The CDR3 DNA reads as TGTGCCAGCAGCCAAGATTCTGGTGAGCAGTTCTTC.

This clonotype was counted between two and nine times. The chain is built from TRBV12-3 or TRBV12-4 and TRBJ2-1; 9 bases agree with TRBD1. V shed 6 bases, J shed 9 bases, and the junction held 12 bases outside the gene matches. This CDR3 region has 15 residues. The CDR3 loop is CASSSRDRDLGEQFF. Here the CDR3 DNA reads TGTGCCAGCAGCAGCCGGGACAGGGATCTTGGTGAGCAGTTCTTC.

The CDR3 sequence is CASRAGGYEQYF. The CDR3, as DNA: TGTGCCAGCAGAGCGGGGGGATACGAGCAGTACTTC. V and J are TRBV27 and TRBJ2-7; 9 bases map to TRBD2. The CDR3 has 12 residues. V was clipped by 6 bases and J by 4 bases; unmatched bases: 1. Germline V gene sequence: CDR1 MNHEY, CDR2 SMNVEV (reference sequence).

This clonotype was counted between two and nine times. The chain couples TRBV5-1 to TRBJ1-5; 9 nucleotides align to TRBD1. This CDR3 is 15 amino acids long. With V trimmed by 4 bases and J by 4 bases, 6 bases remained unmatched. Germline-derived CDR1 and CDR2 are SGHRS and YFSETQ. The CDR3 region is CASSRDREGNQPQHF. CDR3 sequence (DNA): TGCGCCAGCAGCCGGGACAGGGAAGGGAATCAGCCCCAGCATTTT.

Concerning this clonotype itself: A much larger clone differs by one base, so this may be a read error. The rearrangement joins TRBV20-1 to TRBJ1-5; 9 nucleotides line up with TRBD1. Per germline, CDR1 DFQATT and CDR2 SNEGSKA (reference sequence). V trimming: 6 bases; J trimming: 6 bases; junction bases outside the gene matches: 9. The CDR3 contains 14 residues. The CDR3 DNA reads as TGCAGTGCCGGGGAGACGACAGGGGGTCAGCCCCAGCATTTT. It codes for CSAGETTGGQPQHF.

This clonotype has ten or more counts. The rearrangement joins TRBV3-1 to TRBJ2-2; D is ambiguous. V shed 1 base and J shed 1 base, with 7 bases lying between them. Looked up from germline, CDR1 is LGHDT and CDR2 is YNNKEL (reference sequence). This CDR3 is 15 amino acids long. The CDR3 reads CASSQGVQNTGELFF. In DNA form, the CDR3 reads TGTGCCAGCAGCCAAGGGGTCCAGAACACCGGGGAGCTGTTTTTT.

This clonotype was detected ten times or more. The CDR3 DNA reads TGCAGTGCTCCGATAACCCAGCGGGGGACCTACGAGCAGTACTTC. Translated: CSAPITQRGTYEQYF. This chain links TRBV20-1 with TRBJ2-7; 8 nucleotides agree with TRBD2. The CDR3 runs to 15 residues. Germline assignment: CDR1 DFQATT and CDR2 SNEGSKA (reference sequence). Trimming at V came to 5 bases and at J to 2 bases, leaving 11 bases not matched to a gene.

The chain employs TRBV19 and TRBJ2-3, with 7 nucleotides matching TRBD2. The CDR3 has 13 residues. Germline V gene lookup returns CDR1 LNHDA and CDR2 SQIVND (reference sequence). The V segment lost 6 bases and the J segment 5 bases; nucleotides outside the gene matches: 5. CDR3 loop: CASSRASGDTQYF. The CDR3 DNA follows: TGTGCCAGTAGCCGGGCTAGCGGAGATACGCAGTATTTT.

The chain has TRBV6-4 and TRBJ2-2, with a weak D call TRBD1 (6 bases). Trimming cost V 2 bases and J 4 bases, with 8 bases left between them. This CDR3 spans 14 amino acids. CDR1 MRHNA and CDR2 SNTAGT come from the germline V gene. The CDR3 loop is CASSDRGSTGELFF. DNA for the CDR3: TGTGCCAGCAGTGACAGGGGGAGCACCGGGGAGCTGTTTTTT.

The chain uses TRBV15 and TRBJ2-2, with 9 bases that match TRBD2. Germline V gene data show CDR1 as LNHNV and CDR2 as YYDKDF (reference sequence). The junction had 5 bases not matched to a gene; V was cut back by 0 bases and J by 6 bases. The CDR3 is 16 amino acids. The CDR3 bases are TGTGCCACCAGCAGAGATGTTAGCGGGAGAGCCGGGGAGCTGTTTTTT. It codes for CATSRDVSGRAGELFF.

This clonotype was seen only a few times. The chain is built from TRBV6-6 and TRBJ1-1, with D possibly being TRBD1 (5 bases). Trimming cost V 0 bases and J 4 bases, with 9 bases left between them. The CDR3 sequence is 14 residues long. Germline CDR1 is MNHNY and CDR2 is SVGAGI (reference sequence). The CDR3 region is CASSYSGGSTEAFF. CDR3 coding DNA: TGTGCCAGCAGTTACTCTGGGGGGAGCACTGAAGCTTTCTTT.

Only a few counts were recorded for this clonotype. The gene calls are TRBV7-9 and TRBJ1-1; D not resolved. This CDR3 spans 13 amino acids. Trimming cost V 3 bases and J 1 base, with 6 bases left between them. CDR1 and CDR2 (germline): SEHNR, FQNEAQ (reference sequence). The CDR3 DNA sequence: TGTGCCAGCAGCTTTGCGGGGAACACTGAAGCTTTCTTT. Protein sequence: CASSFAGNTEAFF.

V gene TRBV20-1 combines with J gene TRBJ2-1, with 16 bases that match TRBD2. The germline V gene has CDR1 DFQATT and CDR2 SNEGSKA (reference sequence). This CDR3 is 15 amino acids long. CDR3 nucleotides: TGCGGGACTAGCGGGAGGGCGGGCCGCGCCAATGAGCAGTTCTTC. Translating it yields CGTSGRAGRANEQFF.

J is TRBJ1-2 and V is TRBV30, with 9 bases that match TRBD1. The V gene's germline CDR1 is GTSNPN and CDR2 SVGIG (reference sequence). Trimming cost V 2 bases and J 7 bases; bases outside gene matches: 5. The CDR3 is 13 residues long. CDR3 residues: CAWSYRGRAGYTF. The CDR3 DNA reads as TGTGCCTGGAGTTACAGGGGGCGGGCTGGCTACACCTTC. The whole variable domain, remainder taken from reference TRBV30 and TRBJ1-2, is SQTIHQWPATLVQPVGSPLSLECTVEGTSNPNLYWYRQAAGRGLQLLFYSVGIGQISSEVPQNLSASRPQDRQFILSSKKLLLSDSGFYLCAWSYRGRAGYTFGSGTRLTVV.

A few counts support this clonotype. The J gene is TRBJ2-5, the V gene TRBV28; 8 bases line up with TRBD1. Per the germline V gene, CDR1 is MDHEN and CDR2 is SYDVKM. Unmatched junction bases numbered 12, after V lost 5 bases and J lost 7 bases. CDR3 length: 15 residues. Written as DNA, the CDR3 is TGTGCCAGCAGTCCTCGGACAGGGTTCGGGGTGACCCAGTACTTC. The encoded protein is CASSPRTGFGVTQYF.

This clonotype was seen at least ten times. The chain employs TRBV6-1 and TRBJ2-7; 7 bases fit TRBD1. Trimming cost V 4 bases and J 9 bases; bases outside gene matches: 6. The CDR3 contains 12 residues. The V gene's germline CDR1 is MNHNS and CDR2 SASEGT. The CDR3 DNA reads TGTGCCAGCAGTGGACCTGGGACAGCGCAGTACTTC. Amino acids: CASSGPGTAQYF.

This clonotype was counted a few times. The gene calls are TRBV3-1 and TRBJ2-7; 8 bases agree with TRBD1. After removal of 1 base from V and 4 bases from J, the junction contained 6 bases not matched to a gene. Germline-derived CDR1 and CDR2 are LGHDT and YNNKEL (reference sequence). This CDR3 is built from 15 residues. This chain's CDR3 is CASSQGGTGIYEQYF. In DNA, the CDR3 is TGTGCCAGCAGCCAAGGGGGGACAGGTATTTACGAGCAGTACTTC.

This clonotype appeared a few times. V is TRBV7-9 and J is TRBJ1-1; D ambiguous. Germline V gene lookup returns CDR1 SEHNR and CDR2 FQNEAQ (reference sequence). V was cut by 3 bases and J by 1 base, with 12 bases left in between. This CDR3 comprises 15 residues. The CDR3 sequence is CASSFGTAGNTEAFF. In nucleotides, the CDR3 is TGTGCCAGCAGCTTCGGTACAGCCGGGAACACTGAAGCTTTCTTT.

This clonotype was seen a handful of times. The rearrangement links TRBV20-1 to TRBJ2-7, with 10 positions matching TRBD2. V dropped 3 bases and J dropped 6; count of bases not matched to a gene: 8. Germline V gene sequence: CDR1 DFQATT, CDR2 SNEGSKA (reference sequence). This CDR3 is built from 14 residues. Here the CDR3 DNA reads TGCAGTGCTAGGGAGCTAGCGGGAGCACGCGAGCAGTACTTC. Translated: CSARELAGAREQYF.

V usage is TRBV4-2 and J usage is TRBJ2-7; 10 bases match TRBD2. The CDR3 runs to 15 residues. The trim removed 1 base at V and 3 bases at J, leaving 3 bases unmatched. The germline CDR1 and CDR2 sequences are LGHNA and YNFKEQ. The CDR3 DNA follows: TGTGCCAGCAGCCAAGTGCTAGCGGGAGTCTACGAGCAGTACTTC. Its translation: CASSQVLAGVYEQYF.

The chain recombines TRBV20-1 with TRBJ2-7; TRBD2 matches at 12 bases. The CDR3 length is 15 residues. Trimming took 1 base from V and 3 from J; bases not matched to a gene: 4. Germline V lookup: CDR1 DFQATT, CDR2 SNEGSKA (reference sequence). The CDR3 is CSARGQLAGGYEQYF. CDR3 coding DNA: TGCAGTGCTAGAGGACAACTAGCGGGAGGCTACGAGCAGTACTTC.

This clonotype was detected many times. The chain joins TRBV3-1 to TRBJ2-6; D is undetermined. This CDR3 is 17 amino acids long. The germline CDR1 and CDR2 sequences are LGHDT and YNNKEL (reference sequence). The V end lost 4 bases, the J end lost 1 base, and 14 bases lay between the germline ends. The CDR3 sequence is CASSPMTAISGANVLTF. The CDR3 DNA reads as TGTGCCAGCAGCCCCATGACTGCTATATCTGGGGCCAACGTCCTGACTTTC. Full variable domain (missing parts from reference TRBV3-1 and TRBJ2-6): DTAVSQTPKYLVTQMGNDKSIKCEQNLGHDTMYWYKQDSKKFLKIMFSYNNKELIINETVPNRFSPKSPDKAHLNLHINSLELGDSAVYFCASSPMTAISGANVLTFGAGSRLTVL.

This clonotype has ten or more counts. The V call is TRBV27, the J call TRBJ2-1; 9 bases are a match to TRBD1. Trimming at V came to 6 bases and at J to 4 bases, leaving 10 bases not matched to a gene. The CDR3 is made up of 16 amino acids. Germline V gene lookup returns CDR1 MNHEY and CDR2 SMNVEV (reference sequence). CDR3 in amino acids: CASRAAGTGFYNEQFF. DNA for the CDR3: TGTGCCAGCAGAGCCGCCGGGACAGGGTTTTACAATGAGCAGTTCTTC.

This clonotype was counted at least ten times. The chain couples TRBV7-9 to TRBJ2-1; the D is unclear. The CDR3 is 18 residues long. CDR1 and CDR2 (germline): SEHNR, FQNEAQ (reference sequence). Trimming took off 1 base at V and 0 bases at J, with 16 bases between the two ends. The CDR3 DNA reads TGTGCCAGCAGCTTAGATGTGGTGTGGGGTAGCTCCTACAATGAGCAGTTCTTC. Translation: CASSLDVVWGSSYNEQFF.

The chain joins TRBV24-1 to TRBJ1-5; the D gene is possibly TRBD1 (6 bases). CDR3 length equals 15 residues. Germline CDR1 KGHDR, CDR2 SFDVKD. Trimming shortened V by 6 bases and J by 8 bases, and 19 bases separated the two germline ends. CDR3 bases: TGTGCCACCAGTACAGGGCATGAGATCGAGGAGCCCCAGCATTTT. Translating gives CATSTGHEIEEPQHF.